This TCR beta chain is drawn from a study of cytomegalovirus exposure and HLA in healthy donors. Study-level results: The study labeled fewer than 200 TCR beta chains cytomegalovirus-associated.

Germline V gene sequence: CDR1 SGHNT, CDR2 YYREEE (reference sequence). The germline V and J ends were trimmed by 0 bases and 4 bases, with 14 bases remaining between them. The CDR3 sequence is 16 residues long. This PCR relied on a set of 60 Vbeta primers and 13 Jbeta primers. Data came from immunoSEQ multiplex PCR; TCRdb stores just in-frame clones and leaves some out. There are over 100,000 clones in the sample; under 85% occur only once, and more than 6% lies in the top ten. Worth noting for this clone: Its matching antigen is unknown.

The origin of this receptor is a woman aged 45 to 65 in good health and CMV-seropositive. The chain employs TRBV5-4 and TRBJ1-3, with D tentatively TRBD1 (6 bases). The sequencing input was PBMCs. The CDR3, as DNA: TGTGCCAGCAGCTTGGCCGGAGGGGGGGTAGGAAACACCATATATTTT. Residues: CASSLAGGGVGNTIYF.